In this sample, the clone carrying this T cell receptor (beta chain) turned up once. Its antigen is not known. Any patient presenting with uncontrolled infection, other autoimmune disease, pregnancy or lactation was left out. At first hyperthyroidism diagnosis, before any ophthalmopathy symptoms, the blood sample was collected. Authors of the study amplified TCR beta CDR3 regions from RNA transcripts. With the HTBI primer set, the TCR CDR3 went through a first round of RT-PCR. MiXCR, run by TCRdb on the multiplex PCR reads, gives a single entry per CDR3 protein. Of 250,000 to 300,000 distinct CDR3 sequences detected, roughly 15% appear once; the ten largest clones hold roughly 31%. The V gene end was trimmed by 3 bases and the J gene end by 7 bases; junction bases not matched to a gene: 7. Germline CDR1 is LNHDA and CDR2 is SQIVND (reference sequence). This CDR3 has 16 residues. The data were obtained in a study of T cells in Graves' hyperthyroidism and ophthalmopathy. Study-wide background: Upon initial diagnosis and before any treatment, peripheral blood was collected.

Study-level results: Most thyroid clonotypes expanded above 0.001 were also detected in blood.

This TCR derives from a woman aged 50 to 60 with Graves' hyperthyroidism that later progressed to Graves' ophthalmopathy. The gene calls are TRBV19 and TRBJ1-6; TRBD1 aligns across 9 bases. The specimen was blood. CDR3 sequence (DNA): TGTGCCAGTAGTATCCTGGGACAGGGTTGGAATTCACCCCTCCACTTT. As protein: CASSILGQGWNSPLHF.